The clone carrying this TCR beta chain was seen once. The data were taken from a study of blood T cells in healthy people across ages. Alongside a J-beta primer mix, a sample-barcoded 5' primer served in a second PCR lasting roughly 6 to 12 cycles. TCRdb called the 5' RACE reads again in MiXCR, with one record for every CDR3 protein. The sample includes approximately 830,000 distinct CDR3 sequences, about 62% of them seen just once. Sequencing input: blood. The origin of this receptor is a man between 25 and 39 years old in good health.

CDR3 nucleotide sequence: TGCGCCAGCAGCCAGAGAACACGGGAGAATGAAAAACTGTTTTTT. Its translation: CASSQRTRENEKLFF. V and J are TRBV4-3 and TRBJ1-4; D not resolved. The CDR3 length is 15 residues. Trimming left V 3 bases short and J 5 bases short, with 13 bases between. CDR1 is LGHNA, CDR2 YSLEER, per germline.